One and the same sample provided the 10 T cell receptor beta chains below, sequenced in a study of cytomegalovirus exposure and HLA in healthy donors. The PCR used 60 Vbeta and 13 Jbeta primers. Libraries were prepared by immunoSEQ multiplex PCR; TCRdb keeps only in-frame clonotypes and omits some of them. The repertoire has more than 85,000 clones, roughly 80% of them found once; the top ten carry 10%. Sequencing was carried out using PBMCs. These receptors all stem from a man aged 25 to 40 in good health and CMV-seropositive.

This chain links TRBV9 with TRBJ2-1, with D maybe TRBD2 (6 bases). This CDR3 contains 15 residues. V lost 0 bases, J lost 8 bases, and 15 bases lay in between. CDR1 and CDR2 from the germline V gene are SGDLS and YYNGEE. This CDR3 reads CASSVGRVLIHEQFF. The CDR3 DNA is TGTGCCAGCAGCGTAGGGAGGGTTTTGATTCATGAGCAGTTCTTC.

The rearrangement uses TRBV11-2 and TRBJ2-7; 7 nucleotides agree with TRBD1. V was clipped by 1 base and J by 1 base; unmatched bases: 10. Germline lookup yields CDR1 SGHAT and CDR2 FQNNGV. The CDR3 is 17 residues long. CDR3 sequence reads: CASSLASPRGLSYEQYF. Here the CDR3 DNA reads TGTGCCAGCAGCTTAGCAAGCCCGAGGGGGCTTTCCTACGAGCAGTACTTC.

A single count supports this clone. The rearrangement uses TRBV6-6 and TRBJ1-5, with D possibly being TRBD1 (6 bases). Trimming took off 6 bases at V and 4 bases at J, with 16 bases between the two ends. The CDR3 spans 15 residues. Germline loops: CDR1 MNHNY, CDR2 SVGAGI (reference sequence). The CDR3 region has the DNA TGTGCCAGCAGCGCCATAGAGGGGGTGAATCAGCCCCAGCATTTT. Amino acids: CASSAIEGVNQPQHF.

The CDR3 loop reads CASSLTTGVPSPLHF. The CDR3 coding sequence is TGTGCCAGCAGCTTGACTACAGGGGTTCCTTCACCCCTCCACTTT. The chain has TRBV5-6 and TRBJ1-6, with 7 nucleotides matching TRBD1. This CDR3 comprises 15 residues. The trim removed 1 base at V and 9 bases at J, leaving 7 bases unmatched. CDR1 and CDR2 (germline): SGHDT, YYEEEE.

The chain joins TRBV7-9 to TRBJ2-7; D is uncertain. With 1 base removed from V and 7 bases from J, the gap between germline ends came to 8 bases. The germline V gene has CDR1 SEHNR and CDR2 FQNEAQ (reference sequence). The CDR3 has 12 amino acids. CDR3 sequence: CASSLDAGEQYF. CDR3 nucleotide sequence: TGTGCCAGCAGCTTAGACGCAGGTGAGCAGTACTTC.

V and J are TRBV5-6 and TRBJ1-5; TRBD1 aligns across 9 bases. The CDR3 extends over 15 amino acids. CDR1 is SGHDT and CDR2 is YYEEEE in the germline V gene. V gave up 0 bases and J gave up 2 bases; unmatched junction bases: 0. The DNA for the CDR3 is TGTGCCAGCAGCTTGGGGACAGGGGGCAATCAGCCCCAGCATTTT. Translation: CASSLGTGGNQPQHF.

V usage is TRBV10-3 and J usage is TRBJ2-3; perhaps TRBD1 as D (6 bases). Deletions cut 4 bases from V and 4 bases from J, with 15 bases between. Per germline, CDR1 ENHRY and CDR2 SYGVKD. This CDR3 has 15 amino acids. The CDR3 DNA follows: TGTGCCATCAGTGGCTCAGGGGTGGGCGCAGATACGCAGTATTTT. This translates into CAISGSGVGADTQYF.

This CDR3 is CASSPRTGNQPQHF. CDR3 nucleotide sequence: TGTGCCAGTAGTCCCCGAACTGGCAATCAGCCCCAGCATTTT. This sequence joins TRBV19 and TRBJ1-5, with no clear D. The CDR3 covers 14 residues. V was trimmed by 5 bases and J by 2 bases, leaving 10 bases between them. CDR1 and CDR2 from the germline V gene are LNHDA and SQIVND (reference sequence). Filled out from reference TRBV19 and TRBJ1-5, the complete variable domain reads DGGITQSPKYLFRKEGQNVTLSCEQNLNHDAMYWYRQDPGQGLRLIYYSQIVNDFQKGDIAEGYSVSREKKESFPLTVTSAQKNPTAFYLCASSPRTGNQPQHFGDGTRLSIL.

The CDR3 spells CASSLLAGTGGSGSNYEQYF. CDR3 sequence (DNA): TGTGCCAGCAGCTTATTGGCCGGGACAGGGGGCTCGGGATCGAACTACGAGCAGTACTTC. The chain carries TRBV7-3 and TRBJ2-5; 12 bases fit TRBD1. The DNA matches TRBJ2-7 better at its end, which makes the J call doubtful. CDR1 and CDR2 from the germline V gene are SGHTA and FQGTGA. The CDR3 length is 20 residues.

This CDR3 is CASSPGTGVQETQYF. The DNA for the CDR3 is TGTGCCAGCAGCCCCGGGACAGGGGTCCAAGAGACCCAGTACTTC. The genes are TRBV6-5 and TRBJ2-5, with TRBD1 matching over 10 bases. V dropped 6 bases and J dropped 1; count of bases not matched to a gene: 5. This CDR3 contains 15 residues. Germline V CDR1 and CDR2: MNHEY, SVGAGI.